These 16 T cell receptor beta chains originate from one sample sequenced in a study of blood T cell repertoires in COVID-19. Sequenced by immunoSEQ multiplex PCR; TCRdb stores in-frame clones only, minus some. Seen here are a few hundred thousand clones, less than 90% observed once, and the top ten hold 15% to 20%. Sequenced input: peripheral blood. These receptors came from an elderly woman with active or convalescent COVID-19.

This clone was seen more than once but under ten times. The chain uses TRBV2 and TRBJ1-5; no definite D call. CDR3 length: 13 amino acids. Germline V gene lookup returns CDR1 SNHLY and CDR2 FYNNEI. The V gene lost 6 bases and the J gene lost 2 bases, with 8 bases spanning the gap. CDR3 coding DNA: TGTGCCAGCAGACCTAGAGGCAATCAGCCCCAGCATTTT. It specifies CASRPRGNQPQHF. The whole variable domain, filled in from reference TRBV2 and TRBJ1-5, reads EPEVTQTPSHQVTQMGQEVILRCVPISNHLYFYWYRQILGQKVEFLVSFYNNEISEKSEIFDDQFSVERPDGSNFTLKIRSTKLEDSAMYFCASRPRGNQPQHFGDGTRLSIL.

V usage is TRBV18 and J usage is TRBJ1-5; D uncertain. The CDR3 totals 13 residues. The V gene lost 3 bases and the J gene lost 5 bases, with 8 bases spanning the gap. Germline V gives CDR1 KGHSH, CDR2 LQKENI. In DNA form, the CDR3 reads TGTGCCAGCTCACCGGGCCTCGATCAGCCCCAGCATTTT. Protein product: CASSPGLDQPQHF.

V and J are TRBV5-4 and TRBJ2-1; D possibly corresponds to TRBD1 (5 bases). Germline V gene data show CDR1 as SGHNT and CDR2 as YYREEE (reference sequence). The V gene lost 0 bases and the J gene lost 3 bases, with 10 bases spanning the gap. The CDR3 runs 15 residues. CDR3 sequence: CASSLDGAYYNEQFF. CDR3 sequence (DNA): TGTGCCAGCAGCTTGGATGGGGCTTACTACAATGAGCAGTTCTTC.

This clone was seen a single time. CDR3 sequence reads: CASSYPGQAPYF. In nucleotides, the CDR3 is TGTGCCAGCAGCTACCCGGGACAGGCTCCGTATTTT. The V and J genes are TRBV9 and TRBJ2-3; TRBD1 matches 8 bases. The germline V gene encodes CDR1 SGDLS and CDR2 YYNGEE. The ends lost 4 bases at V and 14 bases at J; junction bases unmatched: 9. The CDR3 has 12 residues.

The rearrangement joins TRBV19 to TRBJ2-7; 8 bases are shared with TRBD1. Germline V gene lookup returns CDR1 LNHDA and CDR2 SQIVND (reference sequence). CDR3 size: 15 residues. J was trimmed by 3 bases and V by 3 bases; bases with no gene match: 7. For the CDR3, the DNA is TGTGCCAGTAGTATCTACGGACAGGGTGGCTACGAGCAGTACTTC. Residues: CASSIYGQGGYEQYF.

The chain joins TRBV3-1 (or the pseudogene TRBV3-2) to TRBJ2-3, with TRBD2 as a possible D gene (6 bases). Germline CDR1 and CDR2: LGHDT and YNNKEL (reference sequence). This CDR3 contains 18 residues. The V and J ends lost 1 base and 2 bases respectively, with 19 bases between them. The CDR3, as DNA: TGTGCCAGCAGCCAAGGGGAAGTTCGGCGGGAACACACAGATACGCAGTATTTT. This translates into CASSQGEVRREHTDTQYF.

The chain has TRBV19 and TRBJ2-7; D is possibly TRBD2 (6 bases). The CDR3 extends over 15 amino acids. The V end lost 3 bases, the J end lost 3 bases, and 15 bases lay between the germline ends. Germline CDR1 is LNHDA and CDR2 is SQIVND (reference sequence). CDR3 bases: TGTGCCAGTAGTATCTCGGGAAGCGGGCGCTACGAGCAGTACTTC. It is translated as CASSISGSGRYEQYF.

V is TRBV5-1 and J is TRBJ2-3; TRBD2 agrees at 9 bases. This CDR3 has 16 amino acids. The germline gives CDR1 SGHRS, CDR2 YFSETQ. J was trimmed by 2 bases and V by 5 bases; bases with no gene match: 9. The DNA for the CDR3 is TGCGCCAGCAGTACCGGGACTAGCCGATACACAGATACGCAGTATTTT. Protein sequence: CASSTGTSRYTDTQYF.

The chain uses TRBV20-1 and TRBJ1-4, with D tentatively TRBD1 (5 bases). The CDR3 runs to 10 residues. The germline gives CDR1 DFQATT, CDR2 SNEGSKA (reference sequence). With 6 bases removed from V and 8 bases from J, the gap between germline ends came to 7 bases. CDR3 residues: CSAGGEKLFF. For the CDR3, the DNA is TGCAGTGCCGGGGGGGAAAAACTGTTTTTT.

J is TRBJ2-5 and V is TRBV18, with 8 bases lining up with TRBD2. There are 16 residues in the CDR3. The germline V gene has CDR1 KGHSH and CDR2 LQKENI. V shed 3 bases and J 4 bases; nucleotides not matched to a gene: 10. CDR3 loop: CASSPSLAGGRETQYF. Written as DNA, the CDR3 is TGTGCCAGCTCACCCTCGTTGGCGGGAGGACGAGAGACCCAGTACTTC.

The chain joins TRBV18 to TRBJ2-3; D is ambiguous. This CDR3 comprises 16 residues. CDR1 KGHSH and CDR2 LQKENI come from the germline V gene. Trimming shortened V by 2 bases and J by 0 bases, and 12 bases separated the two germline ends. Here the CDR3 reads CASSPSWSASTDTQYF. The CDR3 region has the DNA TGTGCCAGCTCACCATCTTGGAGCGCTAGCACAGATACGCAGTATTTT.

The chain links TRBV6-6 to TRBJ1-3; D perhaps matches TRBD1 (6 bases). V was pared by 5 bases and J by 0 bases, with 23 bases between. The CDR3 is 19 residues long. Germline V gene lookup returns CDR1 MNHNY and CDR2 SVGAGI (reference sequence). CDR3 residues: CASSPLYPGQYSSGNTIYF. CDR3 bases: TGTGCCAGCAGTCCTCTCTATCCCGGACAGTACTCCTCTGGAAACACCATATATTTT.

V is TRBV7-3 and J is TRBJ2-2; 7 nucleotides line up with TRBD1. Germline lookup yields CDR1 SGHTA and CDR2 FQGTGA. With V trimmed by 3 bases and J by 6 bases, 7 bases remained unmatched. The CDR3 spans 15 residues. The CDR3: CASSFDRAGSGELFF. Written as DNA, the CDR3 is TGTGCCAGCAGCTTCGACAGGGCAGGATCCGGGGAGCTGTTTTTT.

J is TRBJ2-1 and V is TRBV7-9, with D hard to call. Germline values: CDR1 SEHNR, CDR2 FQNEAQ (reference sequence). This CDR3 is 13 amino acids long. V lost 4 bases, J lost 1 base, and 5 bases lay in between. As DNA, the CDR3 is TGTGCCAGCAGCTCACAATCCTACAATGAGCAGTTCTTC. It is translated as CASSSQSYNEQFF.

In DNA, the CDR3 is TGTGCCTGGAAGAGGACTAGCGGGAGTACTGAGCAGTTCTTC. Its translation is CAWKRTSGSTEQFF. The rearrangement joins TRBV30 to TRBJ2-1, with 13 bases fitting TRBD2. Per germline, CDR1 GTSNPN and CDR2 SVGIG (reference sequence). Trimming took 4 bases from V and 9 from J; bases not matched to a gene: 6. This CDR3 contains 14 residues.

V and J are TRBV28 and TRBJ1-2; D unclear. The V and J ends lost 5 bases and 4 bases respectively, with 8 bases between them. CDR3 length equals 12 residues. Germline V gives CDR1 MDHEN, CDR2 SYDVKM. This chain's CDR3 is CASSPGLYGYTF. CDR3 sequence (DNA): TGTGCCAGCAGTCCCGGACTCTATGGCTACACCTTC.